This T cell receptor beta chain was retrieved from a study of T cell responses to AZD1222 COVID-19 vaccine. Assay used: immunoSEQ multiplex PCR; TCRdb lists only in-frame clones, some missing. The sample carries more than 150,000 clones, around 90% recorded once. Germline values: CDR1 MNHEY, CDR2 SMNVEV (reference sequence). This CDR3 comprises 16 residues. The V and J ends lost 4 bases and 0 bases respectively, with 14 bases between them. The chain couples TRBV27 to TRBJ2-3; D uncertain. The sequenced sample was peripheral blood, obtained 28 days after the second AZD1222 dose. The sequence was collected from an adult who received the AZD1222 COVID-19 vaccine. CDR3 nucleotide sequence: TGTGCCAGCAGTTCTCGAGCGCAACCTAGCACAGATACGCAGTATTTT. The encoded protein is CASSSRAQPSTDTQYF.